This TCR beta chain was identified in a study of response to subunit inactivated influenza vaccine. General study results and limits: Authors suggested each seasonal flu vaccination may recruit only limited numbers of new T cells.

Worth noting for this clonotype: No antigen is known for it.

Germline values: CDR1 SEHNR, CDR2 FQNEAQ (reference sequence). V was pared by 5 bases and J by 2 bases, with 11 bases between. This CDR3 contains 14 residues. TCRdb reprocessed the RT-PCR reads via MiXCR and lists one record per CDR3 protein. Of 450,000 to 600,000 distinct CDR3 sequences listed, approximately 6.9% are singletons. The sample consisted of PBMCs from blood, taken less than 30 months after vaccination. The sequence was obtained from a man aged 50 to 75 who received an inactivated influenza vaccine. This chain links TRBV7-9 with TRBJ2-3; D unresolved. The CDR3 DNA is TGTGCCAGCAGCGCCAGGACCATCACAGATACGCAGTATTTT. This translates into CASSARTITDTQYF.